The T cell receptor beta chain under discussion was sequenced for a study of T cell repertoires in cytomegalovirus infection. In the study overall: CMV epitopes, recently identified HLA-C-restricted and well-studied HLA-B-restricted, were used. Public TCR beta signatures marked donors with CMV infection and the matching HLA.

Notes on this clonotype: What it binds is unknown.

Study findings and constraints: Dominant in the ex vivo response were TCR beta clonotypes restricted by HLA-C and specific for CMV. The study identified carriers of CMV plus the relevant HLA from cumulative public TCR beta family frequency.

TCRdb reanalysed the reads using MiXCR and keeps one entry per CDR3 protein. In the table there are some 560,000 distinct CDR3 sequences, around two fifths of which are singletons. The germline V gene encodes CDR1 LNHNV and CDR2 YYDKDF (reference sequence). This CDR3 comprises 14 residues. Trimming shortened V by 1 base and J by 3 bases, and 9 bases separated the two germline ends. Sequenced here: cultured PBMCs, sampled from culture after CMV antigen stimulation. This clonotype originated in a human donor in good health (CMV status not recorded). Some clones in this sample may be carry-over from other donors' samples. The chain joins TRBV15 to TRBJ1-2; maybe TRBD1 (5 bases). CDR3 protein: CATSRGQGYYGYTF. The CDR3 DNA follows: TGTGCCACCAGCAGAGGCCAGGGATACTATGGCTACACCTTC.